This T cell receptor (beta chain) was found in a study of T cells of healthy individuals. One entry per CDR3 protein results from TCRdb running MiXCR on the 5' RACE reads. The repertoire has 85,000 to 100,000 distinct CDR3 sequences, 15% to 20% of them found once; the top ten carry more than 5.5%. The CDR3 is made up of 14 amino acids. Unmatched junction bases numbered 8, after V lost 4 bases and J lost 5 bases. Per germline, CDR1 SGHKS and CDR2 YYEKEE (reference sequence). This receptor was taken from a human donor in good health. This chain links TRBV5-5 with TRBJ1-2; 7 positions match TRBD1. CDR3 DNA sequence: TGTGCCAGCAGCCCAGGACAGGTGGTGTATGGCTACACCTTC. As protein: CASSPGQVVYGYTF.